Here is one T cell receptor (beta chain) with its context. From germline, CDR1 is LGHNA and CDR2 YSLEER. This CDR3 has 14 residues. Germline trimming cut 4 bases from V and 8 bases from J; bases unmatched to any gene: 7. As handled by the study authors: The assay estimated nucleated cells by amplifying reference gene primers. This table comes from immunoSEQ multiplex PCR, and its TCRdb copy is limited to in-frame clones, with some not included. The DNA gave D and trimming, while V, J and clone size come from that table. Of about 670,000 clones in the sample, 90% were seen once. These data are taken from a study of blood T cell repertoires in COVID-19. Study-level information: The origin of the acute and convalescent COVID-19 samples was the United States, Italy and Spain. PBMCs, B-cell-depleted T cells, or T cells provided the cDNA or gDNA that made up the material.

This clonotype was obtained from a woman under 30 with acute or convalescent COVID-19. This chain joins TRBV4-3 and TRBJ2-1, with 8 bases fitting TRBD1. The sample taken for sequencing was peripheral blood. The CDR3 DNA is TGCGCCAGCAGCCCCGGGACAGGTTGGGATGAGCAGTTCTTC. Residues: CASSPGTGWDEQFF.